This TCR beta chain was profiled in a study of CD8 T cells in ankylosing spondylitis. There are many counts of this clonotype. Construction of TCR beta libraries was performed using quantitative 5'-RACE with molecular barcodes. Using its own MiXCR run on the 5' RACE reads, TCRdb lists one record per CDR3 protein. The sample has roughly 100,000 distinct CDR3 sequences, around 24% seen once; the top ten hold more than 9%. The receptor was derived from a male donor with ankylosing spondylitis. Sequencing was done on a sample of synovial fluid, either unsorted or a sorted T cell fraction (not recorded which).

In DNA, the CDR3 is TGTGCCAGCAGCCAAGAAGATGGTAGCAGGGGGGGCCTTGAGACCCAGTACTTC. This codes for CASSQEDGSRGGLETQYF. The rearrangement joins TRBV4-2 to TRBJ2-5; perhaps D is TRBD1 or TRBD2 (7 bases each). Germline V lookup: CDR1 LGHNA, CDR2 YNFKEQ. This CDR3 is 18 amino acids long. V lost 0 bases, J lost 5 bases, and 22 bases lay in between.